This T cell receptor beta chain is from a study of T cells in Graves' hyperthyroidism and ophthalmopathy. As concerns this clonotype: As yet, its antigen is unknown.

TCR beta CDR3 regions were amplified from RNA transcripts. The TCR CDR3 first-round RT-PCR relied on the HTBI primer set. From the multiplex PCR reads, TCRdb called clonotypes with MiXCR, one entry per CDR3 protein. The sample has 750,000 to 900,000 distinct CDR3 sequences, 38% seen once. Study conclusions and caveats: In the blood, most expanded thyroid clonotypes above 0.001 appeared as well.

CDR3 length: 10 amino acids. With 7 bases removed from V and 10 bases from J, the gap between germline ends came to 10 bases. The germline V gene encodes CDR1 MNHEY and CDR2 SVGAGI. Stability of Graves' hyperthyroidism was defined as absent ophthalmopathy progression within 18 months. These patients, aged 18 to 65, had recently diagnosed hyperthyroidism lasting under 2 months. Uncontrolled infection, other autoimmune disease, pregnancy and lactation each barred patients from inclusion. The sample consisted of blood. The clonotype originates from a man younger than 35 with Graves' hyperthyroidism. J is TRBJ1-1 and V is TRBV6-5, with D perhaps matching TRBD1 (6 bases). The CDR3 DNA is TGTGCCAGCAAGGGGGGGCGAGCTTTCTTT. It codes for CASKGGRAFF.